This TCR beta chain was profiled in a study of CD8 T cells in Susac syndrome. The CDR3 spans 15 residues. V dropped 1 base and J dropped 5 bases, with 14 bases sitting between them. From germline, CDR1 is LGHDT and CDR2 YNNKEL (reference sequence). Random hexamers primed reverse transcription of 0.5 to 1 ug RNA. Amplification of TCR beta CDR3 was carried out by immunoSEQ multiplex PCR, which covered 54 Vbeta and 13 Jbeta segments. Each CDR3 protein is one row after TCRdb ran MiXCR on the immunoSEQ multiplex PCR reads. The sample lists some 200,000 distinct CDR3 sequences, 95% occurring once. The clonotype originates from a human donor with Susac syndrome. The chain recombines TRBV3-1 with TRBJ2-5; weak D call: TRBD1 (5 bases). The sequencing sample was made of CD4+ T cells from PBMCs. The CDR3 DNA reads as TGTGCCAGCAGCCAAGTGTGGGGCCCTCGGGAGACCCAGTACTTC. Protein sequence: CASSQVWGPRETQYF.